A selection of T cell receptor beta chains follows, all from one sample in a study of blood T cell repertoires in COVID-19. Produced via immunoSEQ multiplex PCR; TCRdb's table is partial and in-frame only. The sample contains 200,000 to 250,000 clones, about 94% of which appear only once. Material: peripheral blood. The receptors originated from a man aged 55-75 years with COVID-19, enrolled during active disease. The CDR3 runs from the conserved cysteine through the conserved F or W. The order of the fields is V gene, J gene, D gene, CDR3 protein, CDR3 DNA. A D gene is named only where the DNA matches it firmly.

>TRBV7-8|TRBJ2-2|TRBD1
CASSLTGQSNTGELFF
TGTGCCAGCAGCTTAACGGGACAGTCGAACACCGGGGAGCTGTTTTTT
>TRBV30|TRBJ2-1|TRBD2
CASYSGTRNEQFF
TGTGCCAGTTATAGCGGGACGCGCAATGAGCAGTTCTTC
>TRBV28|TRBJ2-7|NA
CASSLASAPGGEQYF
TGTGCCAGCAGTTTAGCGTCCGCTCCTGGGGGGGAGCAGTACTTC
>TRBV14|TRBJ1-3|NA
CASSQERRDSGNTIYF
TGTGCCAGCAGCCAAGAGCGCCGGGACTCTGGAAACACCATATATTTT
>TRBV28|TRBJ2-7|NA
CASSLRLTGDYEQYF
TGTGCCAGCAGTTTGCGCCTTACAGGTGATTACGAGCAGTACTTC
>TRBV6-1|TRBJ1-2|NA
CASSEVSGGYTF
TGTGCCAGCAGTGAAGTGTCGGGTGGCTACACCTTC
>TRBV28|TRBJ1-4|NA
CASSSQGGGEKLFF
TGTGCCAGCAGTTCCCAGGGAGGCGGTGAAAAACTGTTTTTT
>TRBV12-3/TRBV12-4|TRBJ2-7|NA
CASGLLNEQYF
TGTGCCAGCGGATTACTAAACGAGCAGTACTTC
>TRBV19|TRBJ1-5|NA
CASSQTGYSNQPQHF
TGTGCCAGTAGTCAGACAGGCTATAGCAATCAGCCCCAGCATTTT
>TRBV7-9|TRBJ2-7|NA
CASSAQGIYEQYF
TGTGCCAGCAGCGCTCAGGGGATCTACGAGCAGTACTTC
>TRBV5-1|TRBJ1-1|TRBD1
CASSYGQGSGAEAFF
TGCGCCAGCAGCTACGGACAGGGGTCGGGCGCTGAAGCTTTCTTT
>TRBV6-1|TRBJ1-2|TRBD1
CASSDLAPLGQDHYGYTF
TGTGCCAGCAGTGACCTGGCCCCACTAGGACAGGACCACTATGGCTACACCTTC
>TRBV10-3|TRBJ2-3|TRBD2
CAINLAGGDTQYF
TGTGCCATCAACCTAGCGGGAGGAGATACGCAGTATTTT
>TRBV2|TRBJ1-6|NA
CAGKGAESSYNSPLHF
TGTGCCGGAAAAGGGGCAGAAAGCTCCTATAATTCACCCCTCCACTTT
>TRBV6-5|TRBJ2-1|NA
CASSRLGYNEQFF
TGTGCCAGCAGTCGACTAGGCTACAATGAGCAGTTCTTC
>TRBV5-4|TRBJ2-1|TRBD2
CASTPTGGGTPYNEQFF
TGTGCCAGCACCCCCACCGGGGGGGGAACTCCCTACAATGAGCAGTTCTTC
>TRBV3-1/TRBV3-2|TRBJ1-2|TRBD1
CASSQVRQGGYTF
TGTGCCAGCAGCCAAGTTAGACAGGGGGGCTACACCTTC
>TRBV29-1|TRBJ2-1|TRBD2
CSVAGRTNYNEQFF
TGCAGCGTGGCCGGGAGGACAAACTACAATGAGCAGTTCTTC
>TRBV14|TRBJ2-7|TRBD1
CASSHGQGLRYEQYF
TGTGCCAGCAGCCACGGACAGGGTCTCCGCTACGAGCAGTACTTC
>TRBV7-9|TRBJ2-1|NA
CASSQTLSYNEQFF
TGTGCCAGCAGCCAGACACTGTCCTACAATGAGCAGTTCTTC
>TRBV6-5|TRBJ2-7|NA
CASSYTGLSQAYEQYF
TGTGCCAGCAGTTACACGGGACTCTCGCAGGCCTACGAGCAGTACTTC
>TRBV6-2/TRBV6-3|TRBJ2-6|TRBD1
CASSSGTGRSGANVLTF
TGTGCCAGCAGCTCCGGGACAGGGAGATCTGGGGCCAACGTCCTGACTTTC
>TRBV6-5|TRBJ1-3|NA
CASSLTDIKTNTIYF
TGTGCCAGCAGTTTGACAGATATAAAAACGAACACCATATATTTT
>TRBV15|TRBJ1-5|NA
CATSSSRGGAQPQHF
TGTGCCACCAGCAGTAGCAGAGGGGGGGCTCAGCCCCAGCATTTT
>TRBV7-9|TRBJ2-1|NA
CASSPNQGLAAYNEQFF
TGTGCCAGCAGCCCCAATCAGGGGCTAGCGGCTTACAATGAGCAGTTCTTC
>TRBV10-2|TRBJ1-1|NA
CASSGALEAFF
TGCGCCAGCAGTGGAGCATTGGAAGCTTTCTTT
>TRBV21-1|TRBJ2-1|NA
CASTQVGAGGRADNEQFF
TGTGCCAGCACCCAGGTAGGGGCCGGCGGGAGGGCGGACAATGAGCAGTTCTTC
>TRBV3-1/TRBV3-2|TRBJ1-2|TRBD1
CASSQGGTASYGYTF
TGTGCCAGCAGCCAAGGCGGGACAGCGTCCTATGGCTACACCTTC
>TRBV3-1/TRBV3-2|TRBJ1-2|NA
CASSPARGYGYTF
TGTGCCAGCAGCCCAGCCAGGGGCTATGGCTACACCTTC
>TRBV9|TRBJ1-1|NA
CASSPQTGNTEAFF
TGTGCCAGCAGCCCCCAGACAGGCAACACTGAAGCTTTCTTT
>TRBV5-1|TRBJ1-2|TRBD1
CASSFWDRGIGGYTF
TGCGCCAGCAGCTTCTGGGACAGGGGGATTGGTGGCTACACCTTC